This is a list of T cell receptor beta chains from one sample in a study of OX40 agonist ivuxolimab in advanced cancers. The protocol was immunoSEQ multiplex PCR, while the TCRdb copy is restricted to in-frame clones and leaves out a portion. The sample shows 55,000 to 65,000 clones, approximately 86% of them seen only once. Sequencing used CD4+ or CD8+ T cells sorted from blood, obtained in a trial of the OX40 agonist ivuxolimab. The source is an adult with an advanced solid tumor such as melanoma, head and neck, liver or kidney cancer. Each CDR3 is given with its conserved first and last residue. A D gene is named only where the DNA matches it firmly. Some rows mark clone size as missing; the rest say once, few, many or name a class of expanded clone.

j_call	d_call	cdr3_length	clone_size	v_call	cdr3_nt	cdr3_aa
TRBJ2-7	.	17	.	TRBV28	TGTGCCAGCAGTCTAAGGACGGGGAGAGCCTTCACCTACGAGCAGTACTTC	CASSLRTGRAFTYEQYF
TRBJ1-5	TRBD1	16	.	TRBV6-7	TGTGCCAGCAGAAACGGGCGGGACAGGGGGCGTCAGCCCCAGCATTTT	CASRNGRDRGRQPQHF
TRBJ2-2	.	17	few	TRBV4-3	TGCGCCAGCAGCCAAGATCGAGCGAGTGGTGCCACCGGGGAGCTGTTTTTT	CASSQDRASGATGELFF
TRBJ2-1	TRBD1	15	.	TRBV7-8	TGTGCCAGCAGCCTCCGCCGGGACAGGGCCAATGAGCAGTTCTTC	CASSLRRDRANEQFF
TRBJ2-6	.	15	.	TRBV28	TGTGCCAGCAGTTTCCCGGGGCCTGGGGCCAACGTCCTGACTTTC	CASSFPGPGANVLTF
TRBJ2-7	TRBD2	18	.	TRBV28	TGTGCCAGCAGTTTAGTGGTGACTAGCGGGCAACCTTACTACGAGCAGTACTTC	CASSLVVTSGQPYYEQYF
TRBJ2-3	.	13	.	TRBV28	TGTGCCAGCAGTTTAGGGGGCACAGATACGCAGTATTTT	CASSLGGTDTQYF
TRBJ2-1	.	14	.	TRBV11-1	TGTGCCACCATTGCCAAAGGGGGGTACAATGAGCAGTTCTTC	CATIAKGGYNEQFF
TRBJ2-5	.	15	few	TRBV28	TGTGCCAGCAGTTTATCAAACGGAGGAGTCGAGACCCAGTACTTC	CASSLSNGGVETQYF
TRBJ1-2	.	16	.	TRBV27	TGTGCCAGCAGTTCCCGAATGGGTCCCGCAGGCAATGGCTACACCTTC	CASSSRMGPAGNGYTF
TRBJ2-2	.	15	.	TRBV19	TGTGCCAGTTTCCCCGGAGGGGTGGACACCGGGGAGCTGTTTTTT	CASFPGGVDTGELFF
TRBJ2-5	.	16	.	TRBV19	TGTGCCAGTAGTAGAACACCCGGGACGGACCTTGAGACCCAGTACTTC	CASSRTPGTDLETQYF
TRBJ2-1	TRBD2	16	.	TRBV19	TGTGCCAGTAGCCGACTAGCGGGAGAGTCATACAATGAGCAGTTCTTC	CASSRLAGESYNEQFF
TRBJ1-1	TRBD1	15	.	TRBV9	TGTGCCAGCAGCGTAGGAGGACAGGGATTCACTGAAGCTTTCTTT	CASSVGGQGFTEAFF
TRBJ2-7	TRBD1	16	.	TRBV27	TGTGCCAGCAGTTTAGGGACAGGGTACGGATCCTACGAGCAGTACTTC	CASSLGTGYGSYEQYF
TRBJ2-7	.	15	.	TRBV6-6	TGTGCCAGCAGTTACTCCCGCGGCCGCTCCTACGAGCAGTACTTC	CASSYSRGRSYEQYF
TRBJ2-4	.	13	.	TRBV19	TGTGCCAGCGCTACAGGGAACCGGCGGTCAAAGTACTTC	CASATGNRRSKYF
TRBJ2-7	.	12	once	TRBV7-2	TGTGCCAGCAGCATTGAAGACAGCGAGCAGTACTTC	CASSIEDSEQYF